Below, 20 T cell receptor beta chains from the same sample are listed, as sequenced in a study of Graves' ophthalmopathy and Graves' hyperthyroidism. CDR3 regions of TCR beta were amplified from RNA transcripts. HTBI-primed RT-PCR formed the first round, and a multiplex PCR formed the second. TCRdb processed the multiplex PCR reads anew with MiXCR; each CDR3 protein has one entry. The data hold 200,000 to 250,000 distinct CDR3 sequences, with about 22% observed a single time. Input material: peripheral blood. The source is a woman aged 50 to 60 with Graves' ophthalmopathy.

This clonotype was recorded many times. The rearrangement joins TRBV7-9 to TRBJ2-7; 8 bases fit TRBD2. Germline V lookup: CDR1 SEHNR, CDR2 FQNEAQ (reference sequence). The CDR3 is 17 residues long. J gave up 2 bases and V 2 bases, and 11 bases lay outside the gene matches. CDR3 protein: CASSLRAGVLVPYEQYF. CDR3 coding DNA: TGTGCCAGCAGCTTACGAGCGGGAGTACTGGTTCCCTACGAGCAGTACTTC.

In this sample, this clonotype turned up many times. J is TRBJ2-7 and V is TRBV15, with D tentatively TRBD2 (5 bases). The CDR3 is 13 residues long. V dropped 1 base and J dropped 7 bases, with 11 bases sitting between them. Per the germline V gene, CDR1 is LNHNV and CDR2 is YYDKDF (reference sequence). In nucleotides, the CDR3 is TGTGCCACCAGCAGAGGGGTACGGAGGGAGCAGTACTTC. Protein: CATSRGVRREQYF.

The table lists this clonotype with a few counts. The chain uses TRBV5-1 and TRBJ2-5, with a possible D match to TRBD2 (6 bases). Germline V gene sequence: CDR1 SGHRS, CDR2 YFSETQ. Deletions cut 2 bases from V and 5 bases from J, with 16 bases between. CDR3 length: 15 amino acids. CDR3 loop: CASSLPGSHIETQYF. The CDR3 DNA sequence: TGCGCCAGCAGCTTACCCGGGAGCCATATTGAGACCCAGTACTTC.

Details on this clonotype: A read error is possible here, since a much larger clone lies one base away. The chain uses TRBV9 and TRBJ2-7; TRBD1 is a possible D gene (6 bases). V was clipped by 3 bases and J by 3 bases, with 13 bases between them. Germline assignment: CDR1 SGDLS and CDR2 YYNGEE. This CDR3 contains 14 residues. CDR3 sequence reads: CASSGMTGNYEQYF. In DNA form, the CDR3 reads TGTGCCAGCAGCGGTATGACAGGAAACTACGAGCAGTACTTC.

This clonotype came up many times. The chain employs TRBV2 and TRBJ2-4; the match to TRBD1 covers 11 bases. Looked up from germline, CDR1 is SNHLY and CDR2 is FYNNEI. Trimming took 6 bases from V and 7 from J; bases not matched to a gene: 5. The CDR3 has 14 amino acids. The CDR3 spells CASRPGQGANIQYF. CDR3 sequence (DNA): TGTGCCAGCAGACCCGGACAGGGGGCTAACATTCAGTACTTC.

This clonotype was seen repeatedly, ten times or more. The CDR3 reads CASSQDSGAQTQYF. The DNA of the CDR3 is TGTGCCAGCAGCCAAGATTCCGGGGCGCAGACCCAGTACTTC. The chain couples TRBV3-1 to TRBJ2-5, with D possibly called TRBD1 or TRBD2 (5 bases each). The CDR3 sequence is 14 residues long. V dropped 0 bases and J dropped 6 bases, with 11 bases sitting between them. Germline V gives CDR1 LGHDT, CDR2 YNNKEL (reference sequence).

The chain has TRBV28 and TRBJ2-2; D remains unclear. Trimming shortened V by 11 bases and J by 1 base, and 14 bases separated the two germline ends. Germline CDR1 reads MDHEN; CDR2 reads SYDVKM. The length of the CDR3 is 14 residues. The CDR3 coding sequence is TGTGCCGTCAAACCCCCGAGGAACACCGGGGAGCTGTTTTTT. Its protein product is CAVKPPRNTGELFF.

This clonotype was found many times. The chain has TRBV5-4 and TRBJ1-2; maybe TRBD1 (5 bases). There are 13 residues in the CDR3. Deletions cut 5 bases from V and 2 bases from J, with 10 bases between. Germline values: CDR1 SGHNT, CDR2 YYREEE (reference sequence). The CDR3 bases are TGTGCCAGCAGGGGGCCGGCGAACTATGGCTACACCTTC. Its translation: CASRGPANYGYTF.

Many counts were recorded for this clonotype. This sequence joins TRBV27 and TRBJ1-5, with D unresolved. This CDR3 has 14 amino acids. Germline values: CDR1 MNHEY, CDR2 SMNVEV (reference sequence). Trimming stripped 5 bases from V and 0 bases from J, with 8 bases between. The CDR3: CASSRSNSNQPQHF. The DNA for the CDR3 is TGTGCCAGCAGTCGGAGCAATAGCAATCAGCCCCAGCATTTT.

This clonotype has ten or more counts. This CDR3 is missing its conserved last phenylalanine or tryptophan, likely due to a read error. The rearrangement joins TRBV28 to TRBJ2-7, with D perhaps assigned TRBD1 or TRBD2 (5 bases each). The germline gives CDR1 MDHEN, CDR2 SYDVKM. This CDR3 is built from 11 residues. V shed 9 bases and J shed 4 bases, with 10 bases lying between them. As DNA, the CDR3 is TGTGCCAGTTCGAGGGGTTACGAGCAGTACCTC. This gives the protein CASSRGYEQYL.

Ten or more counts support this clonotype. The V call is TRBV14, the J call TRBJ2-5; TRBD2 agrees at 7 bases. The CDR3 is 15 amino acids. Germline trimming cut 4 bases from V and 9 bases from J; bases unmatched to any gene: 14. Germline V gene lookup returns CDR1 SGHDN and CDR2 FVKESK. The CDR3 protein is CASSPWMAAGPPQYF. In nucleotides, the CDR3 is TGTGCCAGCAGCCCCTGGATGGCAGCGGGGCCTCCCCAGTACTTC. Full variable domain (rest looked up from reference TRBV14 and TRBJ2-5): EAGVTQFPSHSVIEKGQTVTLRCDPISGHDNLYWYRRVMGKEIKFLLHFVKESKQDESGMPNNRFLAERTGGTYSTLKVQPAELEDSGVYFCASSPWMAAGPPQYFGPGTRLLVL.

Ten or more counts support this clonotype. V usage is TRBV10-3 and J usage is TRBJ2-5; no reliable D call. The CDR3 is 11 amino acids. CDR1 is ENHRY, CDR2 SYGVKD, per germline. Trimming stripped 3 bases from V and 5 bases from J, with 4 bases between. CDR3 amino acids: CAISDGETQYF. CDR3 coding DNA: TGTGCCATCAGTGATGGGGAGACCCAGTACTTC.

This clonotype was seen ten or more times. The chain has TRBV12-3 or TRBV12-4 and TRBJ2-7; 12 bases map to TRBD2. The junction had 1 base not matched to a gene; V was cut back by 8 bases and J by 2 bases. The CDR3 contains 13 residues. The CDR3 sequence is CASGTSGPYEQYF. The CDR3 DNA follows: TGTGCCAGCGGGACTAGCGGGCCCTACGAGCAGTACTTC.

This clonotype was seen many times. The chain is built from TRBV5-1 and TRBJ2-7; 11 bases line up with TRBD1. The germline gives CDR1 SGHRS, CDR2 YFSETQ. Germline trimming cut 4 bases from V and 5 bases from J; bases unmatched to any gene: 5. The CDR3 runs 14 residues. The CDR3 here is CASSPGQGVHEQYF. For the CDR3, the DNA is TGCGCCAGCAGCCCGGGACAGGGGGTCCACGAGCAGTACTTC.

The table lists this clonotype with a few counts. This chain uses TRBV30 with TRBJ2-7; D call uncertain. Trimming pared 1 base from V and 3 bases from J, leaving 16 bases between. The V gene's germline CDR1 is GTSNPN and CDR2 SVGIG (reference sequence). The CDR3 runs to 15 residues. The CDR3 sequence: CAWSAPPPLIYEQYF. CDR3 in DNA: TGTGCCTGGAGTGCCCCTCCCCCTCTAATCTACGAGCAGTACTTC.

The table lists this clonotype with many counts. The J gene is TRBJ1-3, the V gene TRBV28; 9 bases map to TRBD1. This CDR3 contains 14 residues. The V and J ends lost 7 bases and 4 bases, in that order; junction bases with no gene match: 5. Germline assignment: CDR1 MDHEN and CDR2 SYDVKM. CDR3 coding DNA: TGTGCCAGCACCGGACAGGGGTTCGGAAACACCATATATTTT. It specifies CASTGQGFGNTIYF.

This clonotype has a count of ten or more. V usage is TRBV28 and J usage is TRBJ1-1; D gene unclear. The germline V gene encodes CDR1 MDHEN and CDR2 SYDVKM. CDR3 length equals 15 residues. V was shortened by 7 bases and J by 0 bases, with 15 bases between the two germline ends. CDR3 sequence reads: CASTLPRGLNTEAFF. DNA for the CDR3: TGTGCCAGCACCCTTCCTCGGGGTTTGAACACTGAAGCTTTCTTT. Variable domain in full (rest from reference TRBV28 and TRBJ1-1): DVKVTQSSRYLVKRTGEKVFLECVQDMDHENMFWYRQDPGLGLRLIYFSYDVKMKEKGDIPEGYSVSREKKERFSLILESASTNQTSMYLCASTLPRGLNTEAFFGQGTRLTVV.

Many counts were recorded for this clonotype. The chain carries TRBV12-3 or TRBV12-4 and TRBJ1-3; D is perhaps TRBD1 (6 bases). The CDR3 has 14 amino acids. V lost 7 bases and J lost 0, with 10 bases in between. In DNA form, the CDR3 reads TGTGCCAGCATACTACAGGGCTCTGGAAACACCATATATTTT. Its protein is CASILQGSGNTIYF.

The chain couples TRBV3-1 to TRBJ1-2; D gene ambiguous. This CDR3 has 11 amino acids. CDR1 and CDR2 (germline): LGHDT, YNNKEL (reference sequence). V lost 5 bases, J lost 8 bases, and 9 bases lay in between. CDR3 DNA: TGTGCCAGCAGCGTGCGTGGGGGCTACACCTTC. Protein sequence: CASSVRGGYTF.

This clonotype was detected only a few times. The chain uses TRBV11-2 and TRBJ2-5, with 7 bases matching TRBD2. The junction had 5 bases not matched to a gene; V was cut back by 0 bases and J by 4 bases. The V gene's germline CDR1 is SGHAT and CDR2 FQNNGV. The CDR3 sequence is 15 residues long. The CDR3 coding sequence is TGTGCCAGCAGCTTAGATGGAGGGAGGGTAGAGACCCAGTACTTC. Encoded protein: CASSLDGGRVETQYF. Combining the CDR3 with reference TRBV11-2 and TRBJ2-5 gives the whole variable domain EAGVAQSPRYKIIEKRQSVAFWCNPISGHATLYWYQQILGQGPKLLIQFQNNGVVDDSQLPKDRFSAERLKGVDSTLKIQPAKLEDSAVYLCASSLDGGRVETQYFGPGTRLLVL.